This TCR beta chain was captured by sequencing in a study of T cells expressing NK-cell markers. Study at large: The study sequenced eight donors, seven HCMV-seropositive and one seronegative.

TCRdb derives one entry per CDR3 protein from the 5' RACE reads, leaving out DNA. This table holds about 430,000 distinct CDR3 sequences. The CDR3 has 13 residues. Germline V gene data show CDR1 as SNHLY and CDR2 as FYNNEI. This receptor was identified in a woman between 45 and 65 years old in good health. Sequenced: blood T cells: a sorted CD56 or NKG2C T cell subset, CD4+ or CD8+ T cells, or bulk PBMC T cells (not recorded which). The rearrangement joins TRBV2 to TRBJ2-2; TCRdb's D gene call, TRBD2, goes unchecked for lack of DNA. CDR3 sequence: CASGLAVTGELFF.